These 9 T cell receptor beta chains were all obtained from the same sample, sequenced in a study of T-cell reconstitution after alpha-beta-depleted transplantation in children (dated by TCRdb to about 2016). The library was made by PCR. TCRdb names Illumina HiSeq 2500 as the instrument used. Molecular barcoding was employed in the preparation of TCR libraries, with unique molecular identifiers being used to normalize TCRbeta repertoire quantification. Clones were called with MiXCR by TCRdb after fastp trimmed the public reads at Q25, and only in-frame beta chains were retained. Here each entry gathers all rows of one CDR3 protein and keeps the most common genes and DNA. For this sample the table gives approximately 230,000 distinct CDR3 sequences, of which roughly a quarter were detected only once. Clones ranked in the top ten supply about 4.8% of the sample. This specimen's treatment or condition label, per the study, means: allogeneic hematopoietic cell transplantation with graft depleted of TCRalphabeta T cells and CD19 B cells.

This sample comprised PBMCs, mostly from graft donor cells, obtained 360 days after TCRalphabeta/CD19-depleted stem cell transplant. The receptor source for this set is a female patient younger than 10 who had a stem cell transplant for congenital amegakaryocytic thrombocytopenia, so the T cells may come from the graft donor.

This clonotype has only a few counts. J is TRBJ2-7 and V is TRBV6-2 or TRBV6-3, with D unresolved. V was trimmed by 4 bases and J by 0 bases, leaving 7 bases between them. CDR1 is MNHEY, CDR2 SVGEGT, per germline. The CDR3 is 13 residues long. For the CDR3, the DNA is TGTGCCAGCAGTTCGGTATTCTCCTACGAGCAGTACTTC. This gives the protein CASSSVFSYEQYF.

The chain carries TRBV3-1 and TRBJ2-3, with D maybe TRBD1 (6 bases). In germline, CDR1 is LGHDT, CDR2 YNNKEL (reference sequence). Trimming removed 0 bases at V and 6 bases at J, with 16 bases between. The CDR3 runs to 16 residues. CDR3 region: CASSQDLGRGLDTQYF. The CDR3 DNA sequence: TGTGCCAGCAGCCAAGATCTGGGCAGGGGTTTGGATACGCAGTATTTT.

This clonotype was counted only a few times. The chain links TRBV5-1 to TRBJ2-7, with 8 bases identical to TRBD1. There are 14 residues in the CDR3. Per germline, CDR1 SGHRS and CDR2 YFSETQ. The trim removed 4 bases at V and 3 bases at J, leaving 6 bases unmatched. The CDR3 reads CASSPRGRHYEQYF. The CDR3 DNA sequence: TGCGCCAGCAGCCCCAGGGGGCGGCACTACGAGCAGTACTTC.

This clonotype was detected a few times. The chain's CDR3 is CASSLSGQYNQPQHF. CDR3 bases: TGTGCCAGCAGTTTATCAGGACAGTACAATCAGCCCCAGCATTTT. This chain connects TRBV12-3 or TRBV12-4 to TRBJ1-5, with D possibly being TRBD1 (6 bases). There are 15 residues in the CDR3. V was clipped by 2 bases and J by 3 bases, with 11 bases between them.

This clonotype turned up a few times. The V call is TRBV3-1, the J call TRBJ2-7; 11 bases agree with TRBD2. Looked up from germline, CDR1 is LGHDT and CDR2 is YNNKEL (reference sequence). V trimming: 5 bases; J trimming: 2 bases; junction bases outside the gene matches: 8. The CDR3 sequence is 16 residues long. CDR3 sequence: CASSERTSGGTYEQYF. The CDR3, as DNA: TGTGCCAGCAGCGAGCGCACTAGCGGGGGTACCTACGAGCAGTACTTC.

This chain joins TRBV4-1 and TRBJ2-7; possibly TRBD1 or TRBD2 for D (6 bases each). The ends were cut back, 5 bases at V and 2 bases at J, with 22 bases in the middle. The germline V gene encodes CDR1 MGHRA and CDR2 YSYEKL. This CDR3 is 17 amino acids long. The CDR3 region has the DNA TGCGCCAGCAGCTTCTCCCCTCTAGTCCGGGGGCCCTACGAGCAGTACTTC. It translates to CASSFSPLVRGPYEQYF.

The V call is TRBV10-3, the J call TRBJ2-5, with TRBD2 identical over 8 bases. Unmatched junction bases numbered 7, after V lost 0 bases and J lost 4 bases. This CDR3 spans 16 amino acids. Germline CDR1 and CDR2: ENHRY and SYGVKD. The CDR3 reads CAISESGTSPTETQYF. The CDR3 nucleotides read TGTGCCATCAGTGAGTCCGGGACTAGTCCTACAGAGACCCAGTACTTC.

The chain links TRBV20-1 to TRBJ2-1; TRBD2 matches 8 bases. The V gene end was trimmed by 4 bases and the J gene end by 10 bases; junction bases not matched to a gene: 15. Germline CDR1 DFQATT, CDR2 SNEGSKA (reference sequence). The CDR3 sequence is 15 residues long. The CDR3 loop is CSATGPPGGSQEQFF. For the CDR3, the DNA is TGCAGTGCTACCGGCCCACCGGGGGGGTCCCAAGAGCAGTTCTTC.

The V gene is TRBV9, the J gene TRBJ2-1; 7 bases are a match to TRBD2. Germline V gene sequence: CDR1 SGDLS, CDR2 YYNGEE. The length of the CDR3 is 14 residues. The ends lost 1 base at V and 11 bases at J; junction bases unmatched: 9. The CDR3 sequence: CASSVFGAGSKQFF. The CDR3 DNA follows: TGTGCCAGCAGCGTATTTGGAGCGGGGAGTAAGCAGTTCTTC.